This T cell receptor (beta chain) comes out of a study of T cell changes during pregnancy in multiple sclerosis. This table comes from immunoSEQ multiplex PCR, and its TCRdb copy is limited to in-frame clones, with some not included. The sample holds more than 30,000 clones; 85% to 95% are singletons and the top ten take about 1.2%. The TCR comes from a female donor with multiple sclerosis, enrolled in a pregnancy study. The specimen was PBMCs (not recorded whether the cells were cultured).

The CDR3 sequence: CASSPNSGGNTGELFF. Written as DNA, the CDR3 is TGTGCCAGCAGCCCTAATAGCGGGGGGAACACCGGGGAGCTGTTTTTT. The chain has TRBV7-3 and TRBJ2-2; 9 nucleotides match TRBD2. The CDR3 is 16 residues long. Germline values: CDR1 SGHTA, CDR2 FQGTGA. V was pared by 5 bases and J by 1 base, with 5 bases of the junction left unmatched.